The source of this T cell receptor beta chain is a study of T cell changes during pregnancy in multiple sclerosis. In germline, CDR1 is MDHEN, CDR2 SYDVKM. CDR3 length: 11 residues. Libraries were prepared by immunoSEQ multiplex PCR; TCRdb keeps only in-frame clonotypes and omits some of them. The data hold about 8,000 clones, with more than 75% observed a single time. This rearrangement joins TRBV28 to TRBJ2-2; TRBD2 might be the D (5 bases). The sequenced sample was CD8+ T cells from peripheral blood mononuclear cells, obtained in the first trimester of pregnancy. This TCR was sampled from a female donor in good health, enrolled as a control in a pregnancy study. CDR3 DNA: TGTGCAACGGGATACACCGGGGAGCTGTTTTTT. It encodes CATGYTGELFF.